Shown below are 26 T cell receptor beta chains from a single sample sequenced in a study of T-cell reconstitution after alpha-beta-depleted transplantation in children. Unique molecular identifiers were used to barcode this TCRbeta library. TCRdb reprocessed the PCR reads with MiXCR, giving one entry per CDR3 protein. The sample holds about 340,000 distinct CDR3 sequences; roughly 13% are singletons and the top ten take 3.5% to 4.5%. The sequencing here drew on PBMCs, taken from the stem cell graft. The receptors originated from a human donor who donated a stem cell graft to a child with Fanconi anemia.

There are a few counts of this clonotype. V usage is TRBV24-1 and J usage is TRBJ2-3; TRBD2 matches at 7 bases. V lost 4 bases to trimming and J lost 3 bases; unmatched junction nucleotides: 6. Germline CDR1 and CDR2: KGHDR and SFDVKD. This CDR3 spans 15 amino acids. This chain's CDR3 is CATSDLTSNTDTQYF. The DNA for the CDR3 is TGTGCCACCAGTGACCTGACTAGCAATACAGATACGCAGTATTTT.

This clonotype was observed a few times. V usage is TRBV27 and J usage is TRBJ1-6; no clear D. V lost 0 bases to trimming and J lost 4 bases, with 4 bases between them. Per germline, CDR1 MNHEY and CDR2 SMNVEV (reference sequence). CDR3 length: 14 amino acids. The chain's CDR3 is CASSLSGYNSPLHF. As DNA, the CDR3 is TGTGCCAGCAGTTTATCAGGGTATAATTCACCCCTCCACTTT.

At least ten counts were recorded for this clonotype. V is TRBV6-1 and J is TRBJ1-2; D is undetermined. The CDR3 sequence is 12 residues long. The germline V gene encodes CDR1 MNHNS and CDR2 SASEGT. V was shortened by 3 bases and J by 5 bases, with 7 bases between the two germline ends. The CDR3 bases are TGTGCCAGCAGTGACCTATGGTATGGCTACACCTTC. Translating gives CASSDLWYGYTF.

This clonotype was detected ten times or more. V gene TRBV10-3 combines with J gene TRBJ2-2; D could derive from TRBD1 or TRBD2 (5 bases each). Trimming left V 9 bases short and J 2 bases short, with 10 bases between. Germline values: CDR1 ENHRY, CDR2 SYGVKD. The CDR3 spans 13 residues. CDR3 residues: CAMQRDNTGELFF. DNA of the CDR3: TGTGCCATGCAACGGGACAACACCGGGGAGCTGTTTTTT.

The V gene is TRBV29-1, the J gene TRBJ1-1; the D gene is possibly TRBD1 (5 bases). The V and J ends lost 3 bases and 4 bases respectively, with 9 bases between them. This CDR3 is 12 amino acids long. Germline loops: CDR1 SQVTM, CDR2 ANQGSEA. DNA for the CDR3: TGCAGCGTTGACAGGGTGGGCACTGAAGCTTTCTTT. Translated, it gives CSVDRVGTEAFF.

This clonotype was counted many times. J is TRBJ2-1 and V is TRBV5-1; 9 nucleotides match TRBD1. The CDR3 is made up of 16 amino acids. Unmatched junction bases numbered 6, after V lost 4 bases and J lost 1 base. The germline CDR1 and CDR2 sequences are SGHRS and YFSETQ. The CDR3 nucleotides read TGCGCCAGCAGCGACGGGACAGGGTTATCCTACAATGAGCAGTTCTTC. Protein product: CASSDGTGLSYNEQFF.

This clonotype was seen more than once but under ten times. J is TRBJ1-2 and V is TRBV5-1; 7 bases are shared with TRBD1. CDR3 size: 13 residues. With V trimmed by 4 bases and J by 5 bases, 5 bases remained unmatched. The germline V gene has CDR1 SGHRS and CDR2 YFSETQ. CDR3: CASSEGAGYGYTF. DNA for the CDR3: TGCGCCAGCAGCGAGGGGGCTGGATATGGCTACACCTTC.

The V call is TRBV5-1, the J call TRBJ2-3, with D maybe TRBD1 (6 bases). V shed 7 bases and J shed 0 bases, with 15 bases lying between them. Germline CDR1 is SGHRS and CDR2 is YFSETQ. The CDR3 runs 15 residues. The CDR3 DNA sequence: TGCGCCAGCCTGGTGGACAGCACTAGCACAGATACGCAGTATTTT. Translating gives CASLVDSTSTDTQYF.

The rearrangement uses TRBV4-3 and TRBJ2-3; weak D call: TRBD2 (6 bases). V was cut by 0 bases and J by 3 bases, with 10 bases left in between. CDR3 length equals 15 residues. Germline lookup yields CDR1 LGHNA and CDR2 YSLEER. CDR3 DNA sequence: TGCGCCAGCAGCCAAGAAGAACTAGCAACAGATACGCAGTATTTT. Encoded protein: CASSQEELATDTQYF.

The chain recombines TRBV12-3 or TRBV12-4 with TRBJ1-1, with TRBD1 as a possible D gene (5 bases). V gave up 3 bases and J gave up 5 bases, with 13 bases separating them. CDR3 size: 14 residues. CDR3 in amino acids: CASSFWGEGTEAFF. In DNA, the CDR3 is TGTGCCAGCAGTTTTTGGGGAGAGGGGACTGAAGCTTTCTTT.

This rearrangement joins TRBV12-3 or TRBV12-4 to TRBJ2-6; D is perhaps TRBD2 (6 bases). The V end was cut by 1 base, the J end by 2 bases, with 15 bases between. The CDR3 contains 18 residues. The CDR3 protein is CASSLGGGSITGANVLTF. CDR3 nucleotides: TGTGCCAGCAGTTTAGGTGGGGGGAGCATCACTGGGGCCAACGTCCTGACTTTC.

In nucleotides, the CDR3 is TGTGCCAGCAGTTTAAGACAGCCGACTAATGAAAAACTGTTTTTT. Protein product: CASSLRQPTNEKLFF. The rearrangement links TRBV27 to TRBJ1-4, with D maybe TRBD1 (5 bases). The CDR3 runs 15 residues. The V and J ends lost 2 bases and 2 bases respectively, with 9 bases between them. CDR1 MNHEY and CDR2 SMNVEV come from the germline V gene (reference sequence).

This clonotype has only a few counts. This chain uses TRBV5-1 with TRBJ2-3; TRBD2 aligns across 7 bases. J lost 3 bases, V lost 5 bases, and 6 bases had no gene match. CDR3 length: 14 residues. The germline V gene encodes CDR1 SGHRS and CDR2 YFSETQ. CDR3 sequence reads: CASRSGGGTDTQYF. The CDR3 DNA follows: TGCGCCAGCAGATCAGGCGGGGGTACAGATACGCAGTATTTT.

This clonotype was seen more than once but under ten times. This chain uses TRBV4-3 with TRBJ2-5, with 10 bases identical to TRBD2. Germline V gene data show CDR1 as LGHNA and CDR2 as YSLEER. This CDR3 region has 16 residues. The V segment lost 4 bases and the J segment 1 base; nucleotides outside the gene matches: 6. The CDR3 DNA is TGCGCCAGCAGCCGGGGTAGGACTAGCGGCCAAGAGACCCAGTACTTC. It specifies CASSRGRTSGQETQYF.

V usage is TRBV24-1 and J usage is TRBJ1-2; no reliable D call. V lost 3 bases to trimming and J lost 8 bases, with 21 bases between them. CDR3 length: 16 residues. Per the germline V gene, CDR1 is KGHDR and CDR2 is SFDVKD. The CDR3 DNA reads TGTGCCACCAGTGATGGCCTAGAATATGGACGGTACGGCTACACCTTC. This sequence encodes CATSDGLEYGRYGYTF.

The rearrangement uses TRBV6-5 and TRBJ2-1; perhaps TRBD1 as D (6 bases). V lost 0 bases to trimming and J lost 3 bases, with 12 bases between them. CDR1 is MNHEY, CDR2 SVGAGI, per germline. CDR3 size: 16 residues. The CDR3 coding sequence is TGTGCCAGCAGTTACTCGACAGGACACGTCTACAATGAGCAGTTCTTC. Protein product: CASSYSTGHVYNEQFF.

The V call is TRBV7-9, the J call TRBJ1-2; D perhaps matches TRBD1 (6 bases). The germline V and J ends were trimmed by 4 bases and 7 bases, with 22 bases remaining between them. The CDR3 runs 16 residues. Germline CDR1 and CDR2: SEHNR and FQNEAQ (reference sequence). CDR3 sequence: CASSYPRGQGMSGYTF. The CDR3 nucleotides read TGTGCCAGCAGCTACCCCAGGGGTCAGGGAATGAGTGGCTACACCTTC.

The CDR3 sequence is CSAGTGLNQPQHF. CDR3 nucleotide sequence: TGCAGTGCCGGGACAGGGCTCAATCAGCCCCAGCATTTT. The chain couples TRBV20-1 to TRBJ1-5, with 9 nucleotides matching TRBD1. There are 13 residues in the CDR3. V lost 6 bases and J lost 3; bases outside the gene matches: 3. Germline CDR1 is DFQATT and CDR2 is SNEGSKA (reference sequence).

This clonotype was seen a few times. The V call is TRBV7-6, the J call TRBJ2-1; 12 bases map to TRBD1. With V trimmed by 2 bases and J by 1 base, 6 bases remained unmatched. The CDR3 is 18 amino acids. Germline V gene data show CDR1 as SGHVS and CDR2 as FNYEAQ. CDR3 sequence (DNA): TGTGCCAGCAGCTTATTGGGACAGGGGGCTGGGTCCTACAATGAGCAGTTCTTC. This sequence encodes CASSLLGQGAGSYNEQFF.

This clonotype was recorded a few times. The chain has TRBV5-1 and TRBJ2-5; TRBD1 agrees at 7 bases. This CDR3 is 14 amino acids long. Germline-derived CDR1 and CDR2 are SGHRS and YFSETQ. The junction had 6 bases not matched to a gene; V was cut back by 6 bases and J by 1 base. As DNA, the CDR3 is TGCGCCAGCACCCTAGGGACAGTCCAAGAGACCCAGTACTTC. Amino acids: CASTLGTVQETQYF.

This clonotype was observed many times. The gene calls are TRBV12-3 or TRBV12-4 and TRBJ1-2; 8 positions match TRBD1. V shed 3 bases, J shed 2 bases, and the junction held 2 bases outside the gene matches. This CDR3 has 14 amino acids. CDR3 in amino acids: CASSFRQGNYGYTF. DNA for the CDR3: TGTGCCAGCAGTTTTAGACAGGGGAACTATGGCTACACCTTC.

In this sample, this clonotype turned up a few times. The chain is built from TRBV7-8 and TRBJ1-2; D might be TRBD1 (5 bases). Germline-derived CDR1 and CDR2 are SGHVS and FQNEAQ. The CDR3 has 17 amino acids. Trimming cost V 0 bases and J 7 bases, with 21 bases left between them. The CDR3 protein is CASSLATRLDTSSGYTF. For the CDR3, the DNA is TGTGCCAGCAGCTTAGCGACGAGGCTGGACACCAGTAGTGGCTACACCTTC.

This clonotype appeared a single time. The junction departs from the called germline gene at one end, perhaps through a read error. V gene TRBV28 combines with J gene TRBJ1-4, with TRBD1 as a possible D gene (5 bases). The CDR3 totals 16 residues. CDR1 is MDHEN, CDR2 SYDVKM, per germline. CDR3 sequence: CVSSSPGTATNEKLFF. CDR3 bases: TGTGTCAGCAGTTCTCCCGGGACCGCAACTAATGAAAAACTGTTTTTT.

There are many counts of this clonotype. The CDR3 reads CASSLASPGFSGTEAFF. In DNA form, the CDR3 reads TGTGCCAGCAGCTTAGCATCCCCAGGGTTCTCTGGGACTGAAGCTTTCTTT. The chain combines TRBV7-6 with TRBJ1-1; possible D gene TRBD1, 5 bases. The CDR3 totals 17 residues. Trimming removed 0 bases at V and 5 bases at J, with 19 bases between. Germline assignment: CDR1 SGHVS and CDR2 FNYEAQ.

The sample holds many counts of this clonotype. The rearrangement uses TRBV5-1 and TRBJ1-1, with D maybe TRBD1 (5 bases). Trimming took 1 base from V and 1 from J, leaving 8 bases between them. There are 14 residues in the CDR3. CDR1 is SGHRS and CDR2 is YFSETQ in the germline V gene. The CDR3 is CASSLQGWNTEAFF. The CDR3 DNA reads as TGCGCCAGCAGCTTGCAGGGATGGAACACTGAAGCTTTCTTT.

This chain's CDR3 is CSASGRTGGRETQYF. The CDR3 nucleotides read TGCAGTGCTAGCGGGCGGACAGGGGGGAGAGAGACCCAGTACTTC. The chain links TRBV20-1 to TRBJ2-5; 10 nucleotides line up with TRBD1. V shed 3 bases and J 4 bases; nucleotides not matched to a gene: 8. This CDR3 has 15 residues. Germline-derived CDR1 and CDR2 are DFQATT and SNEGSKA (reference sequence).